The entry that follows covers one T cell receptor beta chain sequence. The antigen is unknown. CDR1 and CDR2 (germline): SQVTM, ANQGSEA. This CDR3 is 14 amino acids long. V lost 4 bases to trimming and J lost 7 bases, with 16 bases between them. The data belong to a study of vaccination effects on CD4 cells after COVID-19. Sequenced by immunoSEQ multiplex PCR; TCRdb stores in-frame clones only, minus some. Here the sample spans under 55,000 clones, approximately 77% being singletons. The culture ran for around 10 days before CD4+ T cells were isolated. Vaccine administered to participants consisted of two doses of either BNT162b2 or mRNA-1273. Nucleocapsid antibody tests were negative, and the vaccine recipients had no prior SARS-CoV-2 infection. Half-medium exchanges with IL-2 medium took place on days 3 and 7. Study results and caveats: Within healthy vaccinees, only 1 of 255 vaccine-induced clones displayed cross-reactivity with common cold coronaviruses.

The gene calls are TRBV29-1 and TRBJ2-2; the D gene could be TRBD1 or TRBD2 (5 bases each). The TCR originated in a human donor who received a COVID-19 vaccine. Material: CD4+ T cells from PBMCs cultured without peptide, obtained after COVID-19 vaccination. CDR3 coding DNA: TGCAGCGTTGCCCCCCGCAGGGACGGCGGGGAGCTGTTTTTT. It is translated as CSVAPRRDGGELFF.